Below, 17 T cell receptor beta chains from the same sample are listed, as sequenced in a study of siplizumab effects on memory and regulatory T cells (dated by TCRdb to the late 2010s). Library construction relied on the immunoSEQ multiplex PCR assay. This is the immuneACCESS table as TCRdb keeps it, with only in-frame sequences that have V and J called. A part of the clones is gone; compared with another copy, unresolved V genes explain less than half, and the rest is unexplained. For this sample there are approximately 100,000 clones; 90% to 95% appear just once. Of the sample, 1% to 1.5% is held by the ten largest clones. Sequenced: non-Treg CD4+ T cells sorted from blood. Per the publication, the cell subset or site label means: FACS-sorted unstimulated CD4+ non-regulatory T cells. All receptors come from a human donor in good health.

The CDR3 DNA follows: TGTGCCAGCAAGTTTAAAGTCGGGGGGGCAAGCAATCAGCCCCAGCATTTT. Residues: CASKFKVGGASNQPQHF. The chain links TRBV28 to TRBJ1-5, with D maybe TRBD1 (6 bases). CDR3 size: 17 residues. V was cut by 7 bases and J by 1 base, with 20 bases left in between. Germline V gene lookup returns CDR1 MDHEN and CDR2 SYDVKM.

The gene calls are TRBV6-1 and TRBJ1-2; 9 bases are shared with TRBD1. V was clipped by 4 bases and J by 4 bases; unmatched bases: 10. Germline V gene data show CDR1 as MNHNS and CDR2 as SASEGT. The CDR3 loop spans 16 amino acids. The CDR3 region is CASSGSQGARGYGYTF. CDR3 nucleotide sequence: TGTGCCAGCAGTGGATCACAGGGGGCGCGCGGCTATGGCTACACCTTC.

The rearrangement uses TRBV30 and TRBJ2-3, with D possibly being TRBD1 (6 bases). Germline-derived CDR1 and CDR2 are GTSNPN and SVGIG (reference sequence). This CDR3 comprises 14 residues. Trimming removed 2 bases from V and 5 bases from J, with 14 bases in between. The CDR3 DNA is TGTGCCTGGAGTCAGCTTAGCAGGGGAGATACGCAGTATTTT. Its protein is CAWSQLSRGDTQYF.

Comment on this clone: Since a much larger clone is just one base distant, this may be a read error. This sequence joins TRBV7-3 and TRBJ1-5; D call uncertain. This CDR3 region has 14 residues. CDR1 and CDR2 from the germline V gene are SGHTA and FQGTGA. The CDR3, as DNA: TGTGCCAGCGGCTTAAGCGCGGGCTCTGGGCCCCAGCATTTT. Its translation: CASGLSAGSGPQHF.

The chain employs TRBV5-1 and TRBJ2-1; D perhaps matches TRBD2 (6 bases). The CDR3 extends over 16 amino acids. Trimming shortened V by 0 bases and J by 3 bases, and 13 bases separated the two germline ends. Germline CDR1 and CDR2: SGHRS and YFSETQ. CDR3 loop: CASSLVATSFYNEQFF. The CDR3 DNA sequence: TGCGCCAGCAGCTTGGTAGCGACTAGTTTCTACAATGAGCAGTTCTTC. Full variable domain (outside the CDR3, taken from reference TRBV5-1 and TRBJ2-1): KAGVTQTPRYLIKTRGQQVTLSCSPISGHRSVSWYQQTPGQGLQFLFEYFSETQRNKGNFPGRFSGRQFSNSRSEMNVSTLELGDSALYLCASSLVATSFYNEQFFGPGTRLTVL.

The chain combines TRBV5-1 with TRBJ1-6, with a possible D match to TRBD1 (5 bases). Germline values: CDR1 SGHRS, CDR2 YFSETQ. This CDR3 contains 14 residues. With 1 base removed from V and 8 bases from J, the gap between germline ends came to 10 bases. The CDR3 DNA sequence: TGCGCCAGCAGCTTGAGGGGAGCGGATTCACCCCTCCACTTT. Its translation: CASSLRGADSPLHF.

The chain joins TRBV18 to TRBJ2-1, with TRBD2 identical over 13 bases. CDR1 is KGHSH, CDR2 LQKENI, per germline. Losses at the gene ends were 3 bases for V and 5 bases for J; bases not matched to a gene: 7. The CDR3 is 17 residues long. CDR3 in amino acids: CASSPRGLAGDDNEQFF. The DNA of the CDR3 is TGTGCCAGCTCACCCCGTGGACTAGCGGGAGATGACAATGAGCAGTTCTTC.

J is TRBJ2-4 and V is TRBV5-1; D possibly uses TRBD1 or TRBD2 (6 bases each). V was trimmed by 1 base and J by 2 bases, leaving 19 bases between them. Germline V CDR1 and CDR2: SGHRS, YFSETQ. The CDR3 runs 18 residues. The CDR3 DNA is TGCGCCAGCAGCTTGATAGGCCTGGGGGCGGGGACCAAAAACATTCAGTACTTC. This encodes CASSLIGLGAGTKNIQYF. The full variable domain, its missing parts supplied by reference TRBV5-1 and TRBJ2-4, is KAGVTQTPRYLIKTRGQQVTLSCSPISGHRSVSWYQQTPGQGLQFLFEYFSETQRNKGNFPGRFSGRQFSNSRSEMNVSTLELGDSALYLCASSLIGLGAGTKNIQYFGAGTRLSVL.

The chain links TRBV29-1 to TRBJ1-2; no reliable D call. Germline CDR1 and CDR2: SQVTM and ANQGSEA. V was shortened by 7 bases and J by 2 bases, with 11 bases between the two germline ends. The CDR3 is 12 amino acids. The CDR3 here is CSAATGNYGYTF. For the CDR3, the DNA is TGCAGCGCCGCAACTGGCAACTATGGCTACACCTTC.

This chain joins TRBV28 and TRBJ2-7, with 10 positions matching TRBD2. Germline V gives CDR1 MDHEN, CDR2 SYDVKM. This CDR3 contains 15 residues. V dropped 7 bases and J dropped 3; count of bases not matched to a gene: 9. The CDR3 DNA follows: TGTGCCAGCATATTAAGTGGGACTAGCGTCTACGAGCAGTACTTC. This translates into CASILSGTSVYEQYF.

The V and J genes are TRBV9 and TRBJ2-7; 11 positions match TRBD2. This CDR3 comprises 15 residues. Germline V gene sequence: CDR1 SGDLS, CDR2 YYNGEE. The V gene end was trimmed by 2 bases and the J gene end by 3 bases; junction bases not matched to a gene: 4. The CDR3 here is CASSVGLAGYYEQYF. DNA for the CDR3: TGTGCCAGCAGCGTCGGACTAGCGGGCTACTACGAGCAGTACTTC. The full variable domain, in which reference TRBV9 and TRBJ2-7 provide the parts outside the CDR3, is DSGVTQTPKHLITATGQRVTLRCSPRSGDLSVYWYQQSLDQGLQFLIQYYNGEERAKGNILERFSAQQFPDLHSELNLSSLELGDSALYFCASSVGLAGYYEQYFGPGTRLTVT.

The chain joins TRBV20-1 to TRBJ2-2, with D tentatively TRBD2 (5 bases). V was trimmed by 5 bases and J by 6 bases, leaving 7 bases between them. The CDR3 runs 11 residues. Germline lookup yields CDR1 DFQATT and CDR2 SNEGSKA (reference sequence). This chain's CDR3 is CSAWRAGELFF. The CDR3 nucleotides read TGCAGTGCTTGGCGGGCCGGGGAGCTGTTTTTT.

This rearrangement joins TRBV2 to TRBJ2-4; either TRBD1 or TRBD2 may supply D (5 bases each). The germline V gene encodes CDR1 SNHLY and CDR2 FYNNEI. Trimming cost V 3 bases and J 0 bases, with 18 bases left between them. This CDR3 has 18 residues. The CDR3, as DNA: TGTGCCAGCAGTGACGGGGCAGGGCAGACACTAGCCAAAAACATTCAGTACTTC. As protein: CASSDGAGQTLAKNIQYF.

The chain uses TRBV21-1 and TRBJ2-7; the table's D call, TRBD1, has no DNA check behind it. TRBV21-1 is a recognized pseudogene. The CDR3 totals 11 residues. CDR3 sequence: CASSDEQASGF. CDR3 sequence (DNA): TGTGCCAGCAGCGATGAACAGGCTTCGGGTTTC.

The chain carries TRBV7-9 and TRBJ1-1, with no clear D. Germline lookup yields CDR1 SEHNR and CDR2 FQNEAQ (reference sequence). The V end was cut by 1 base, the J end by 6 bases, with 9 bases between. The CDR3 consists of 13 residues. CDR3 nucleotides: TGTGCCAGCAGCTTAGAACAGTTACCTGAAGCTTTCTTT. Amino acids: CASSLEQLPEAFF.

This rearrangement joins TRBV28 to TRBJ1-4; no reliable D call. CDR1 and CDR2 from the germline V gene are MDHEN and SYDVKM. CDR3 size: 16 residues. Trimming removed 3 bases at V and 1 base at J, with 12 bases between. This CDR3 reads CASSFVGYGTNEKLFF. CDR3 in DNA: TGTGCCAGCAGTTTTGTAGGGTACGGAACTAATGAAAAACTGTTTTTT.

This chain joins TRBV19 and TRBJ2-2; D is possibly TRBD1 (6 bases). The CDR3 sequence is 16 residues long. Germline V gene data show CDR1 as LNHDA and CDR2 as SQIVND (reference sequence). V was clipped by 6 bases and J by 1 base, with 15 bases between them. The CDR3 coding sequence is TGTGCCAGTAGACCAGGGGTCGGGCGGAACACCGGGGAGCTGTTTTTT. Encoded protein: CASRPGVGRNTGELFF. Filled out from reference TRBV19 and TRBJ2-2, the complete variable domain reads DGGITQSPKYLFRKEGQNVTLSCEQNLNHDAMYWYRQDPGQGLRLIYYSQIVNDFQKGDIAEGYSVSREKKESFPLTVTSAQKNPTAFYLCASRPGVGRNTGELFFGEGSRLTVL.